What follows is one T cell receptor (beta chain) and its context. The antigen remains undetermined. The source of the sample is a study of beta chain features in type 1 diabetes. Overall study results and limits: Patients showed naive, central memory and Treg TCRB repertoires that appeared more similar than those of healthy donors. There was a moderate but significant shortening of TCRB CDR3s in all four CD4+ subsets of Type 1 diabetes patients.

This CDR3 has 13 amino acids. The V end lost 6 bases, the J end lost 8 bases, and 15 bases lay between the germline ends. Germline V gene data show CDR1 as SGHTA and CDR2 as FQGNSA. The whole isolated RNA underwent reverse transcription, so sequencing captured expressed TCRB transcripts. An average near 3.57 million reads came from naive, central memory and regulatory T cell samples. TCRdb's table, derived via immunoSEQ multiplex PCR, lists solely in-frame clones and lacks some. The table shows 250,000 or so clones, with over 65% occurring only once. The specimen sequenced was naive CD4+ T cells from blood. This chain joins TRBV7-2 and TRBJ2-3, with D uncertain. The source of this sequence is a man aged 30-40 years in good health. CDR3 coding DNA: TGTGCCAGCAGTACGGACGGGTCGAGTACGCAGTATTTT. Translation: CASSTDGSSTQYF. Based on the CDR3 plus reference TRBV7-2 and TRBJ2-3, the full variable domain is GAGVSQSPSNKVTEKGKDVELRCDPISGHTALYWYRQSLGQGLEFLIYFQGNSAPDKSGLPSDRFSAERTGGSVSTLTIQRTQQEDSAVYLCASSTDGSSTQYFGPGTRLTVL.